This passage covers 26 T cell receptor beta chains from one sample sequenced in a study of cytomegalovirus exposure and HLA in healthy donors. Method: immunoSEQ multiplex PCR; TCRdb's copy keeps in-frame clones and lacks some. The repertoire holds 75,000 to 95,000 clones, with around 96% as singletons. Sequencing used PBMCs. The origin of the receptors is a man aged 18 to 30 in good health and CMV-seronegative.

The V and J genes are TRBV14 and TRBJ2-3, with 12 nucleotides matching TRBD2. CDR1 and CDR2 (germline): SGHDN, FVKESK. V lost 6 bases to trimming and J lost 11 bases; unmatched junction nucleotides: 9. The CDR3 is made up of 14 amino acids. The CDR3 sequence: CASRQTSGSRKQYF. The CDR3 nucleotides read TGTGCCAGCAGACAGACTAGCGGGAGCCGAAAGCAGTATTTT.

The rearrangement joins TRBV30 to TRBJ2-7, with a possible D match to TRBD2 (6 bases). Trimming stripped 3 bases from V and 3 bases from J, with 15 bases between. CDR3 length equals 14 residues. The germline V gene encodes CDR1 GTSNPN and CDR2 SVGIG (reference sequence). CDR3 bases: TGTGCCTGGAGGCGGGACTCCTCTAACTACGAGCAGTACTTC. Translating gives CAWRRDSSNYEQYF.

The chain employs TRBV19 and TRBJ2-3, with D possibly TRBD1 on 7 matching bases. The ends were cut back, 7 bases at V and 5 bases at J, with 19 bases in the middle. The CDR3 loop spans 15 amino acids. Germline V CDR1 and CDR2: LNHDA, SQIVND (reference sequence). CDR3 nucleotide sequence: TGTGCCAGTACCGAGGGGGGCAGGGGGAGAGATACGCAGTATTTT. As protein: CASTEGGRGRDTQYF.

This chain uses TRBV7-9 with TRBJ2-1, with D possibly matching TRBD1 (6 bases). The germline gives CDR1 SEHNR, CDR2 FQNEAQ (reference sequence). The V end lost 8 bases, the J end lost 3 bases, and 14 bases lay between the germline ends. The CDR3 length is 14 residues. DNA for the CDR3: TGTGCCAGCCAGGGGCGACTTCACTACAATGAGCAGTTCTTC. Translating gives CASQGRLHYNEQFF.

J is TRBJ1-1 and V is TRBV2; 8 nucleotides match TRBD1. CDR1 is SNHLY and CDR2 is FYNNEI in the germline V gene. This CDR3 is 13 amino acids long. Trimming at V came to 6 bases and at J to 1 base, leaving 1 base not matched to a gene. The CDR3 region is CASRDRENTEAFF. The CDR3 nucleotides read TGTGCCAGCAGGGACAGGGAGAACACTGAAGCTTTCTTT.

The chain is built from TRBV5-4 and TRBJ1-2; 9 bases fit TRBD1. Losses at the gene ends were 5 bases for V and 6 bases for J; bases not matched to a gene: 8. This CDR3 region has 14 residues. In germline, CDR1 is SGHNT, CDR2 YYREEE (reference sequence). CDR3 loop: CASRDRDRVHGYTF. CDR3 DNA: TGTGCCAGCAGAGACCGGGACAGGGTCCATGGCTACACCTTC.

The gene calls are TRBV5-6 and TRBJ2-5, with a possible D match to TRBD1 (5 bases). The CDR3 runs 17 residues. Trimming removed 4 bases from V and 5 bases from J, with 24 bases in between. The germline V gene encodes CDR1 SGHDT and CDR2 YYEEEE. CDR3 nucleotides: TGTGCCAGCAGCAGCCCGCCCTCCCAGGGCCTCGGGGAGACCCAGTACTTC. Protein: CASSSPPSQGLGETQYF.

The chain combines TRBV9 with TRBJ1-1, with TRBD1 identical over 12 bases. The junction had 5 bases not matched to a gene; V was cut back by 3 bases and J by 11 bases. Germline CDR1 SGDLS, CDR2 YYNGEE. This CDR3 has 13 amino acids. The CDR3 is CASSGGQGAYAFF. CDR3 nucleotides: TGTGCCAGCAGCGGGGGACAGGGGGCATATGCTTTCTTT.

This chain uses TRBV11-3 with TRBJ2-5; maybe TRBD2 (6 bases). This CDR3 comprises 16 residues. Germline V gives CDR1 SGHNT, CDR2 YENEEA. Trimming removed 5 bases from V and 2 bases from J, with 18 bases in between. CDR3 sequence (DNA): TGTGCCAGCAGCCCGTATTCGGGACTTAGTCAAGAGACCCAGTACTTC. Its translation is CASSPYSGLSQETQYF.

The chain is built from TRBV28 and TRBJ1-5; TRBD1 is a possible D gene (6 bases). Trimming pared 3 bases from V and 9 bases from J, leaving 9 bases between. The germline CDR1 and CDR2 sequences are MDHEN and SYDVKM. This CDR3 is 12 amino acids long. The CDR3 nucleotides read TGTGCCAGCAGTTTCCCGACAGGGCCCCAGCATTTT. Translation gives CASSFPTGPQHF.

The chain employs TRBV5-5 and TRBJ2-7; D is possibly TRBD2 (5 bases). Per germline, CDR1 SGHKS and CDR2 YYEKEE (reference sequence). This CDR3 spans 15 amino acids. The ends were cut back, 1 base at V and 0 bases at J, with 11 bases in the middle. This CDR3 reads CASSLQRENSYEQYV. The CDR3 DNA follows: TGTGCCAGCAGCTTGCAAAGGGAGAACTCCTACGAGCAGTACGTC.

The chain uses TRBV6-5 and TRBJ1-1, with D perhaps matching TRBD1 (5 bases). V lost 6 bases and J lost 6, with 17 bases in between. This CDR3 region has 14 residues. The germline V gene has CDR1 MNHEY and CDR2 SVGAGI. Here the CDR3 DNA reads TGTGCCAGCAGGACGACAGTACCCGGGCCTGAAGCTTTCTTT. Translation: CASRTTVPGPEAFF.

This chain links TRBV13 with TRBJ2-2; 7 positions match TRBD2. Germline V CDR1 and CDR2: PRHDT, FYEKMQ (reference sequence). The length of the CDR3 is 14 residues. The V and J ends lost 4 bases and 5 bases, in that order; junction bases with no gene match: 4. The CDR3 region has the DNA TGTGCCAGCAGCTCTCCGGGGGGAACCGGGGAGCTGTTTTTT. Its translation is CASSSPGGTGELFF.

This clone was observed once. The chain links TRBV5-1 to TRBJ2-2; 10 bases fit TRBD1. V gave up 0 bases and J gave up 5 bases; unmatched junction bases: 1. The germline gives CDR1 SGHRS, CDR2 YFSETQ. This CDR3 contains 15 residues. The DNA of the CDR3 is TGCGCCAGCAGCTTGGAGGACAGGGGGACCGGGGAGCTGTTTTTT. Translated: CASSLEDRGTGELFF.

CDR3 protein: CASSKYRGNPIRDGYTF. Here the CDR3 DNA reads TGTGCCAGCAGCAAATACAGGGGAAACCCCATAAGGGATGGCTACACCTTC. The chain links TRBV7-2 to TRBJ1-2, with 7 bases identical to TRBD1. The CDR3 totals 17 residues. The V gene end was trimmed by 5 bases and the J gene end by 6 bases; junction bases not matched to a gene: 18. Germline V CDR1 and CDR2: SGHTA, FQGNSA.

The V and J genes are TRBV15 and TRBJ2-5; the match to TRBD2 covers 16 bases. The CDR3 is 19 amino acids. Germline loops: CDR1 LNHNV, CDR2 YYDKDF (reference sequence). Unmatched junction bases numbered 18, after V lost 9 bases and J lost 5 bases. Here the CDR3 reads CATIPDSLGLAGGRETQYF. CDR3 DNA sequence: TGTGCCACTATCCCGGACAGCCTGGGACTAGCGGGAGGGCGGGAGACCCAGTACTTC. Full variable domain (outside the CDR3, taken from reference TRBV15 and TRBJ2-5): DAMVIQNPRYQVTQFGKPVTLSCSQTLNHNVMYWYQQKSSQAPKLLFHYYDKDFNNEADTPDNFQSRRPNTSFCFLDIRSPGLGDTAMYLCATIPDSLGLAGGRETQYFGPGTRLLVL.

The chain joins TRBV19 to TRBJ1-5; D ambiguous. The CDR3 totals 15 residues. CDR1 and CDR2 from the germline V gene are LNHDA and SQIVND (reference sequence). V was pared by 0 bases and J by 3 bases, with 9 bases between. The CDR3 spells CASSIEALYNQPQHF. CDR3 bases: TGTGCCAGTAGTATAGAAGCTTTGTACAATCAGCCCCAGCATTTT. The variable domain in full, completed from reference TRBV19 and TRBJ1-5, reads DGGITQSPKYLFRKEGQNVTLSCEQNLNHDAMYWYRQDPGQGLRLIYYSQIVNDFQKGDIAEGYSVSREKKESFPLTVTSAQKNPTAFYLCASSIEALYNQPQHFGDGTRLSIL.

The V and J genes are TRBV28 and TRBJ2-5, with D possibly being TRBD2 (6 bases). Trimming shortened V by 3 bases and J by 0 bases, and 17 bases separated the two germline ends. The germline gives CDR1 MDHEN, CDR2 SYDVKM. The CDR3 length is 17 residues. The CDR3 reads CASSFSLLASDQETQYF. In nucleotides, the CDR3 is TGTGCCAGCAGTTTTTCTCTTTTGGCTAGCGACCAAGAGACCCAGTACTTC.

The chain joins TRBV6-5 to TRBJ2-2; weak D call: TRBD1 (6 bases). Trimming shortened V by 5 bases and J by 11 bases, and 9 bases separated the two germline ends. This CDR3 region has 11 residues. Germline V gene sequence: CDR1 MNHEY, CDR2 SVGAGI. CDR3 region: CASSQGPELFF. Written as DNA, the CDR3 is TGTGCCAGCAGTCAGGGGCCCGAGCTGTTTTTT.

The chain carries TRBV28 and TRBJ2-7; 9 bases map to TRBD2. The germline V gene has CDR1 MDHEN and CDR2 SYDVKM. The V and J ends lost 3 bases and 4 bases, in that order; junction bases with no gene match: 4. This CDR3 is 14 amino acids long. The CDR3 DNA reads TGTGCCAGCAGTTTCTTGGGACTAGCATACGAGCAGTACTTC. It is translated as CASSFLGLAYEQYF. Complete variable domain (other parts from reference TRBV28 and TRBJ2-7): DVKVTQSSRYLVKRTGEKVFLECVQDMDHENMFWYRQDPGLGLRLIYFSYDVKMKEKGDIPEGYSVSREKKERFSLILESASTNQTSMYLCASSFLGLAYEQYFGPGTRLTVT.

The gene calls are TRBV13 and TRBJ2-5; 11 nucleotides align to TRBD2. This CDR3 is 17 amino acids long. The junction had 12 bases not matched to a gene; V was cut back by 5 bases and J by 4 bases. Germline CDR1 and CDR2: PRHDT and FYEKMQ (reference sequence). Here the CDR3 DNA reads TGTGCCAGCAGCCCGGGACTAGCGGAGGGGTGGGGAGAGACCCAGTACTTC. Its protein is CASSPGLAEGWGETQYF.

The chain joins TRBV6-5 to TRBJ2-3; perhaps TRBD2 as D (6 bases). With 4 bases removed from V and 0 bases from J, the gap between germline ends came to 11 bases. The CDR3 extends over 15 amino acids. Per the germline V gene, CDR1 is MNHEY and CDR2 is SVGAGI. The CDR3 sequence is CASSSASVSTDTQYF. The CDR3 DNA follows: TGTGCCAGCAGTTCGGCTAGCGTGAGCACAGATACGCAGTATTTT.

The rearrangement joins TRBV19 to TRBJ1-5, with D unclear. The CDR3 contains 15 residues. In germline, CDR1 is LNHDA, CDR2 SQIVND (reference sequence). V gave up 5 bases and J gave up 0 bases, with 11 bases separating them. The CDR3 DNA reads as TGTGCCAGTAGTGTCAGAGGAAATAGCAATCAGCCCCAGCATTTT. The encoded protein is CASSVRGNSNQPQHF.

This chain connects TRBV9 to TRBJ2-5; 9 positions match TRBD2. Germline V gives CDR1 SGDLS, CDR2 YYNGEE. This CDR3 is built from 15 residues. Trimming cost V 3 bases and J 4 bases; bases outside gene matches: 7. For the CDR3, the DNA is TGTGCCAGCAGCGCCGTAGCGGGAGTGGGAGAGACCCAGTACTTC. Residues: CASSAVAGVGETQYF.

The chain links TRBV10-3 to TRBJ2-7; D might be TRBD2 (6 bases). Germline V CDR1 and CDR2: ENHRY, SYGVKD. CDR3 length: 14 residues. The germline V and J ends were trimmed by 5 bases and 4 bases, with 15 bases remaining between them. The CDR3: CAISPSVTSYEQYV. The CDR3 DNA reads TGTGCCATCAGTCCTAGCGTCACTTCGTACGAGCAGTACGTC.

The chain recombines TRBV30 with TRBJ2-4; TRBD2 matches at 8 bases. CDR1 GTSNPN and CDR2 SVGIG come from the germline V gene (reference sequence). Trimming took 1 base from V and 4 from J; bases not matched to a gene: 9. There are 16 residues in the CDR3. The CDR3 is CAWSDAHSGVKNIQYF. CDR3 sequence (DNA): TGTGCCTGGAGTGACGCCCATAGCGGGGTGAAAAACATTCAGTACTTC.